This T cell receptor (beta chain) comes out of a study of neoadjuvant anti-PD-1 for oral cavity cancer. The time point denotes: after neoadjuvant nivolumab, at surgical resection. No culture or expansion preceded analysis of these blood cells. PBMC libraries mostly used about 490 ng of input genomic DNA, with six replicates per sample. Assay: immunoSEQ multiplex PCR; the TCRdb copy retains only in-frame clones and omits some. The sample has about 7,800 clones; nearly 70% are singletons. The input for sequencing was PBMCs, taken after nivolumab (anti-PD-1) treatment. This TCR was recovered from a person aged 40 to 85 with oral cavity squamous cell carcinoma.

DNA of the CDR3: TGTGCCAGCAGGGGACAGCAGACCTCCTACGAGCAGTACTTC. Residues: CASRGQQTSYEQYF. This rearrangement joins TRBV6-1 to TRBJ2-7, with 7 bases that match TRBD1. CDR1 is MNHNS and CDR2 is SASEGT in the germline V gene. This CDR3 contains 14 residues. Trimming took 6 bases from V and 0 from J; bases not matched to a gene: 5.